The 4 T cell receptor beta chains listed next were all sequenced from one sample in a study of cytomegalovirus exposure and HLA in healthy donors. PCR primers comprised 60 Vbeta and 13 Jbeta primers. Sequenced by immunoSEQ multiplex PCR; TCRdb stores in-frame clones only, minus some. The table lists about 180,000 clones, around 76% of them singletons. The sample taken for sequencing was PBMCs. Receptors originate from a man aged 35 to 55 in good health and CMV-seronegative.

The chain employs TRBV28 and TRBJ1-3; 9 positions agree with TRBD1. V lost 4 bases and J lost 4; bases outside the gene matches: 8. Per the germline V gene, CDR1 is MDHEN and CDR2 is SYDVKM. CDR3 length: 16 residues. This chain's CDR3 is CASSSPQGATGNTIYF. In nucleotides, the CDR3 is TGTGCCAGCAGTTCACCACAGGGGGCTACAGGAAACACCATATATTTT.

This rearrangement joins TRBV6-5 to TRBJ1-2; a weak D match, TRBD1 (5 bases). CDR1 and CDR2 from the germline V gene are MNHEY and SVGAGI. V was clipped by 8 bases and J by 8 bases, with 18 bases between them. The CDR3 sequence is 13 residues long. CDR3 protein: CASSSGTLGGYTF. For the CDR3, the DNA is TGTGCCAGCTCCTCCGGGACTCTTGGGGGCTACACCTTC.

The V and J genes are TRBV6-6 and TRBJ2-5; unclear D gene. The CDR3 has 12 amino acids. Germline assignment: CDR1 MNHNY and CDR2 SVGAGI (reference sequence). The V and J ends lost 6 bases and 5 bases respectively, with 10 bases between them. CDR3 region: CASSPYEETQYF. Here the CDR3 DNA reads TGTGCCAGCAGCCCCTACGAGGAGACCCAGTACTTC.

The chain combines TRBV28 with TRBJ2-5; D might be TRBD2 (5 bases). The CDR3 consists of 15 residues. The V gene's germline CDR1 is MDHEN and CDR2 SYDVKM. Trimming took off 1 base at V and 9 bases at J, with 18 bases between the two ends. The CDR3 region is CASSLSEGFKVAQYF. The CDR3 bases are TGTGCCAGCAGTTTATCAGAGGGCTTTAAGGTGGCCCAGTACTTC. The complete variable domain, with remaining parts taken from reference TRBV28 and TRBJ2-5, reads DVKVTQSSRYLVKRTGEKVFLECVQDMDHENMFWYRQDPGLGLRLIYFSYDVKMKEKGDIPEGYSVSREKKERFSLILESASTNQTSMYLCASSLSEGFKVAQYFGPGTRLLVL.